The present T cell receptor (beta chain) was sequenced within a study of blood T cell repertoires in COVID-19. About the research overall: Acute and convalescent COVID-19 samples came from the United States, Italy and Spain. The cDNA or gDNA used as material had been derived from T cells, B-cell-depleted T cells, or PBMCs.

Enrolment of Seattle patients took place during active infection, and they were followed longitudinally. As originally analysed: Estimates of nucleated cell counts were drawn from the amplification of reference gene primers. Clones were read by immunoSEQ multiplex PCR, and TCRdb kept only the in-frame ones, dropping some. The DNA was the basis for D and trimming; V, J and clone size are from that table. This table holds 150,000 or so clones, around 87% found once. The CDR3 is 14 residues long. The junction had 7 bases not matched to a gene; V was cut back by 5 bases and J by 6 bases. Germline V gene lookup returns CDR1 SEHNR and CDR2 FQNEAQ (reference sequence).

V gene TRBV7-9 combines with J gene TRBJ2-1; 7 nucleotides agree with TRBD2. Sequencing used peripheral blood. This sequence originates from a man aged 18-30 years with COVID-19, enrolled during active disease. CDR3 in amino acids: CASSQAGTTNEQFF. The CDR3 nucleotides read TGTGCCAGCAGCCAAGCCGGGACTACCAATGAGCAGTTCTTC. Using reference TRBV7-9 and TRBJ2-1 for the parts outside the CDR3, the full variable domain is DTGVSQNPRHKITKRGQNVTFRCDPISEHNRLYWYRQTLGQGPEFLTYFQNEAQLEKSRLLSDRFSAERPKGSFSTLEIQRTEQGDSAMYLCASSQAGTTNEQFFGPGTRLTVL.